The 16 T cell receptor beta chains given below trace back to one sample, sequenced in a study of shared clonotypes between healthy human individuals. CD8 cells regarded as naive lacked CD45RO, were positively chosen for CCR7, and omitted terminally differentiated effector memory CD45RA+ cells. This table comes from immunoSEQ multiplex PCR, and its TCRdb copy is limited to in-frame clones, with some not included. The sample contains roughly 1,800,000 clones, just under 95% of which appear only once. The specimen sequenced was naive CD8+ T cells sorted from blood. The receptors derive from a man aged 18 to 29 in good health.

The chain carries TRBV11-2 and TRBJ1-1, with D uncertain. The germline V gene has CDR1 SGHAT and CDR2 FQNNGV. The V gene lost 0 bases and the J gene lost 3 bases, with 5 bases spanning the gap. CDR3 length: 13 amino acids. Written as DNA, the CDR3 is TGTGCCAGCAGCTTAGACACCTACACTGAAGCTTTCTTT. Translating it yields CASSLDTYTEAFF.

Details on this clone: The sample holds other DNA sequences that translate to the same CDR3. CDR3 protein: CASSQGQYSNQPQHF. CDR3 nucleotide sequence: TGCGCCAGCAGCCAAGGTCAGTATAGCAATCAGCCCCAGCATTTT. This rearrangement joins TRBV4-1 to TRBJ1-5, with D unclear. Trimming pared 1 base from V and 0 bases from J, leaving 7 bases between. CDR3 size: 15 residues. Germline CDR1 is MGHRA and CDR2 is YSYEKL.

Only one count was recorded for this clone. This may be a read error: a much more frequent sequence differs by one nucleotide. At the DNA level, this CDR3 is encoded by other sequences in the same sample as well. V gene TRBV11-2 combines with J gene TRBJ2-7; either TRBD1 or TRBD2 may fit D (5 bases each). CDR3 length equals 13 residues. Germline V gene sequence: CDR1 SGHAT, CDR2 FQNNGV. The germline V and J ends were trimmed by 4 bases and 0 bases, with 7 bases remaining between them. CDR3 sequence reads: CASSWGSSYEQYF. The CDR3 DNA reads as TGTGCCAGCAGCTGGGGGAGCTCCTACGAGCAGTACTTC.

This clone was counted once. The CDR3 DNA is TGTGCCAGCAGCCCGGGACCCCCTAACTATGGCTACACCTTC. It encodes CASSPGPPNYGYTF. The chain employs TRBV5-5 and TRBJ1-2, with D tentatively TRBD1 (5 bases). V was shortened by 4 bases and J by 0 bases, with 10 bases between the two germline ends. In germline, CDR1 is SGHKS, CDR2 YYEKEE (reference sequence). The CDR3 extends over 14 amino acids.

The rearrangement uses TRBV4-1 and TRBJ1-2; possibly TRBD1 for D (6 bases). Germline CDR1 and CDR2: MGHRA and YSYEKL. The CDR3 spans 18 residues. V gave up 1 base and J gave up 5 bases, with 23 bases separating them. The CDR3 region has the DNA TGCGCCAGCAGCCAAGTCGACGCATTCGGGAAGGGGGATTATGGCTACACCTTC. It translates to CASSQVDAFGKGDYGYTF.

CDR3 residues: CASSAAEGQPQHF. CDR3 nucleotides: TGCGCCAGCAGCGCGGCGGAGGGTCAGCCCCAGCATTTT. The chain combines TRBV4-1 with TRBJ1-5, with D unclear. In germline, CDR1 is MGHRA, CDR2 YSYEKL. The CDR3 contains 13 residues. V lost 5 bases to trimming and J lost 6 bases, with 11 bases between them.

This clone showed up just a few times. This sample includes further DNA sequences coding for the same CDR3. The V and J genes are TRBV30 and TRBJ1-6; D may be TRBD1 (5 bases). Germline V gene lookup returns CDR1 GTSNPN and CDR2 SVGIG (reference sequence). V was pared by 1 base and J by 9 bases, with 13 bases between. CDR3 length equals 14 residues. The CDR3 DNA reads as TGTGCCTGGAGTGGGGGGGGACTGGGTTCACCCCTCCACTTT. Its translation: CAWSGGGLGSPLHF. Complete variable domain (other parts from reference TRBV30 and TRBJ1-6): SQTIHQWPATLVQPVGSPLSLECTVEGTSNPNLYWYRQAAGRGLQLLFYSVGIGQISSEVPQNLSASRPQDRQFILSSKKLLLSDSGFYLCAWSGGGLGSPLHFGNGTRLTVT.

For this clone: Other DNA variants within this sample encode the same CDR3. The chain recombines TRBV5-6 with TRBJ2-5; D gene unclear. The CDR3 length is 10 residues. V was pared by 4 bases and J by 5 bases, with 3 bases between. Germline lookup yields CDR1 SGHDT and CDR2 YYEEEE. As DNA, the CDR3 is TGTGCCAGCAGCGGGGAGACCCAGTACTTC. As protein: CASSGETQYF.

V is TRBV19 and J is TRBJ2-3; 7 bases fit TRBD2. CDR3 length: 15 residues. CDR1 and CDR2 (germline): LNHDA, SQIVND (reference sequence). Losses at the gene ends were 4 bases for V and 1 base for J; bases not matched to a gene: 5. Here the CDR3 DNA reads TGTGCCAGTAGTACCCCGGGAGGAGGCACAGATACGCAGTATTTT. Protein: CASSTPGGGTDTQYF.

CDR3 loop: CASSDWEGLGQYF. The CDR3 coding sequence is TGCGCCAGCAGCGATTGGGAGGGTCTAGGGCAGTACTTC. This chain uses TRBV10-1 with TRBJ2-7; 7 bases line up with TRBD2. V lost 6 bases, J lost 9 bases, and 11 bases stayed unmatched. This CDR3 is built from 13 residues. Germline V gene sequence: CDR1 WNHNN, CDR2 SYGVQD (reference sequence).

The rearrangement uses TRBV2 and TRBJ2-1; D is uncertain. The CDR3 runs 13 residues. Trimming pared 3 bases from V and 2 bases from J, leaving 5 bases between. Germline assignment: CDR1 SNHLY and CDR2 FYNNEI. This CDR3 reads CASSEYTYNEQFF. CDR3 in DNA: TGTGCCAGCAGTGAGTATACCTACAATGAGCAGTTCTTC. The whole variable domain, filled in from reference TRBV2 and TRBJ2-1, reads EPEVTQTPSHQVTQMGQEVILRCVPISNHLYFYWYRQILGQKVEFLVSFYNNEISEKSEIFDDQFSVERPDGSNFTLKIRSTKLEDSAMYFCASSEYTYNEQFFGPGTRLTVL.

The genes are TRBV28 and TRBJ1-5; the D gene is possibly TRBD1 (6 bases). The germline CDR1 and CDR2 sequences are MDHEN and SYDVKM. CDR3 length: 17 residues. V lost 1 base to trimming and J lost 3 bases, with 16 bases between them. The CDR3 DNA reads TGTGCCAGCAGTTTATACTTGGCAGGGGAGATCAATCAGCCCCAGCATTTT. Translation gives CASSLYLAGEINQPQHF.

The chain recombines TRBV4-3 with TRBJ2-7, with D unresolved. V was shortened by 1 base and J by 0 bases, with 10 bases between the two germline ends. Germline CDR1 is LGHNA and CDR2 is YSLEER. The CDR3 sequence is 15 residues long. The CDR3 sequence is CASSQAFPISYEQYF. CDR3 DNA sequence: TGCGCCAGCAGCCAAGCTTTCCCGATCTCCTACGAGCAGTACTTC.

V usage is TRBV7-9 and J usage is TRBJ2-2; TRBD1 is a possible D gene (5 bases). Germline CDR1 reads SEHNR; CDR2 reads FQNEAQ (reference sequence). This CDR3 has 14 amino acids. V lost 7 bases and J lost 7, with 16 bases in between. CDR3 DNA: TGTGCCAGCACCCCCAGGGTTTCCGGCGGGGAGCTGTTTTTT. Its translation is CASTPRVSGGELFF.

The CDR3 spells CASSDIGEGTDTQYF. The CDR3, as DNA: TGTGCCAGCAGTGACATTGGTGAAGGCACAGATACGCAGTATTTT. The chain combines TRBV2 with TRBJ2-3; D gene unclear. The germline V and J ends were trimmed by 3 bases and 1 base, with 11 bases remaining between them. Germline CDR1 reads SNHLY; CDR2 reads FYNNEI. The CDR3 contains 15 residues.

This clone is a singleton in its sample. The V and J genes are TRBV5-1 and TRBJ2-7, with D uncertain. Trimming shortened V by 2 bases and J by 4 bases, and 16 bases separated the two germline ends. This CDR3 spans 15 amino acids. CDR1 SGHRS and CDR2 YFSETQ come from the germline V gene. The CDR3 DNA sequence: TGCGCCAGCAGCTTTGGCTCAATGGCATTATACGAGCAGTACTTC. Translating gives CASSFGSMALYEQYF.